The clone carrying this T cell receptor beta chain appeared once. The antigen remains unidentified. Here immunoSEQ multiplex PCR was the method, and the copy in TCRdb shows in-frame clones only, minus some. The sample carries tens of thousands of clones, about 88% recorded once. Patients with a history of autoimmune disease or on systemic immunosuppression were excluded. The data stem from a study of OX40 agonist ivuxolimab in advanced cancers. Study background: Patients were infused with ivuxolimab every 2 weeks at 0.01 to 10 mg/kg.

General observations from the study: Certain nonresponders additionally had low normalized T-cell clonal expansion. Antigen specificity remained undetermined for the expanded peripheral T cells.

The TCR originated in an adult with an advanced solid tumor such as melanoma, head and neck, liver or kidney cancer. Sample: CD4+ or CD8+ T cells sorted from blood, taken in a trial of the OX40 agonist ivuxolimab.

CDR3 nucleotides: TGTGCCAGCAGCTCCCCCCTAGGCCATGAGCAGTTCTTC. It encodes CASSSPLGHEQFF. The V and J genes are TRBV7-6 and TRBJ2-1, with D hard to call. V was pared by 4 bases and J by 8 bases, with 12 bases between. Germline assignment: CDR1 SGHVS and CDR2 FNYEAQ. CDR3 length: 13 residues. Using reference TRBV7-6 and TRBJ2-1 for the parts outside the CDR3, the full variable domain is GAGVSQSPRYKVTKRGQDVALRCDPISGHVSLYWYRQALGQGPEFLTYFNYEAQQDKSGLPNDRFSAERPEGSISTLTIQRTEQRDSAMYRCASSSPLGHEQFFGPGTRLTVL.